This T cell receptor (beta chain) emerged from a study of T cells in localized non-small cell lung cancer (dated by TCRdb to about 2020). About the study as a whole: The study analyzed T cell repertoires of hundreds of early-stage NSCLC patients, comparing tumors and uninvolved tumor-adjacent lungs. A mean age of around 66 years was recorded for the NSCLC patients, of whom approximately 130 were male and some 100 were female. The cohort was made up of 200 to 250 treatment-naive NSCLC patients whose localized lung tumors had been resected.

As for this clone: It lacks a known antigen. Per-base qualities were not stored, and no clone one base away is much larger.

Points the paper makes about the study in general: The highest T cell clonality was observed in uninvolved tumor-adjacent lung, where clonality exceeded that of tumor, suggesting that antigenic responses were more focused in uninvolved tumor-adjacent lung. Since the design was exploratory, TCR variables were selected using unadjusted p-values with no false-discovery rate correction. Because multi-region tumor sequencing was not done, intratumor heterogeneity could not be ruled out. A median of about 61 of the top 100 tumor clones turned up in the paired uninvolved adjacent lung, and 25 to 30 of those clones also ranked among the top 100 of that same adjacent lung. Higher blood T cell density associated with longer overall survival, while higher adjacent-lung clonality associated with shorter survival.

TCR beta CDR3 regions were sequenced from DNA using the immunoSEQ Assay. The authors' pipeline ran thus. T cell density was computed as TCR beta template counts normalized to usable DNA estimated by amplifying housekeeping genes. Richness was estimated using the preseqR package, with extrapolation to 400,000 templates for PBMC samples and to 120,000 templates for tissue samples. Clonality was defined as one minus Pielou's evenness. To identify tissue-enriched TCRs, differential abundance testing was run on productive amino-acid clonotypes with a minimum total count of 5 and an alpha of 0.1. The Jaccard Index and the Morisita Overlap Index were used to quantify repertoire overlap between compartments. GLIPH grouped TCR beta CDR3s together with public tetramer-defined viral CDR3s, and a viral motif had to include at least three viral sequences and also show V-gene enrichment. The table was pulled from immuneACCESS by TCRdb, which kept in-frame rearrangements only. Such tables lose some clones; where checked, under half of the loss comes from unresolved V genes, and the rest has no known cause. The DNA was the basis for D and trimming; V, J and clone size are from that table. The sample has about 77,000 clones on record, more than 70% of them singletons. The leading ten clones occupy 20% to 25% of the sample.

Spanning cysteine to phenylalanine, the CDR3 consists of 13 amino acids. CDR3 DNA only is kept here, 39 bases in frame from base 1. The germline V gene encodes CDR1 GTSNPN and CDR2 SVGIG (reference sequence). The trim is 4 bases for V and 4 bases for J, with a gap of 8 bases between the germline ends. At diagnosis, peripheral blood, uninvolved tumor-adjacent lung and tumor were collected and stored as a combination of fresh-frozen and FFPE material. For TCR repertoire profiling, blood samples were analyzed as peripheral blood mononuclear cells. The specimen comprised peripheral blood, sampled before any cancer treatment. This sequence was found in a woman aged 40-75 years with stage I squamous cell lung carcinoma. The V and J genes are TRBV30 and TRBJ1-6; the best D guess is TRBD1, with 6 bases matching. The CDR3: CAWTQGYNSPLHF. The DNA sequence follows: TGTGCCTGGACACAGGGATATAATTCACCCCTCCACTTT.